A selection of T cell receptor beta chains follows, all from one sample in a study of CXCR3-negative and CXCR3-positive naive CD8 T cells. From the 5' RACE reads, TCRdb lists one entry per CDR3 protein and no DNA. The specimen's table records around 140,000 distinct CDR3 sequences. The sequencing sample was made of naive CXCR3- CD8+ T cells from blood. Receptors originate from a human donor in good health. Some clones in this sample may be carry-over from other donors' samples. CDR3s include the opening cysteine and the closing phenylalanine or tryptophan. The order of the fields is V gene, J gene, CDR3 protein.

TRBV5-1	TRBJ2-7	CASSLVGSYEQYF
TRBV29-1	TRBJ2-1	CSASGLAGGPPGDEQFF
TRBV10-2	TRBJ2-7	CASSPGTSPYEQYF
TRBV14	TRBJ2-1	CASSHGGFLRSSYNEQFF
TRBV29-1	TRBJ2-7	CSVEIDDSRYEQYF
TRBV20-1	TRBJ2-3	CSASLADTDTQYF
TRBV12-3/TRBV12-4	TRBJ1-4	CASSSEDNNEKLFF
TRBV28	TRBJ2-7	CATSDRGSSYEQYF
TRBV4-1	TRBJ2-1	CASSQDHYRESYNEQFF
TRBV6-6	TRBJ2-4	CASSYPSGDQYF
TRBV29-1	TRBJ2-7	CSVAGTHYEQYF
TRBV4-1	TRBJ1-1	CASSPTGTHNPNTEAFF
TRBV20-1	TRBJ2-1	CSASPSSYNEQFF
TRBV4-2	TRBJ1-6	CASSLQSQEPWDPLHF
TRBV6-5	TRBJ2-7	CASSYGTVSSSEQYF
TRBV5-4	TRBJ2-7	CASSLDGLSTYEQYF
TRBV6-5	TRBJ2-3	CASSHSSGGPDTQYF
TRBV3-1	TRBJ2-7	CASSQVWDYEQYF
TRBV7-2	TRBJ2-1	CASSLASPLAGYNEQFF
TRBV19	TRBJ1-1	CASRLGAHNTEAFF
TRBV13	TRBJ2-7	CASSFQSRAYEQYF
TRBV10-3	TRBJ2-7	CAISELLAGGPDNEQYF
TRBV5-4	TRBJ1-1	CASSNDRNTEAFF
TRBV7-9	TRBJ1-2	CASSDGQYDGYTF
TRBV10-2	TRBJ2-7	CASSETRQKQYF
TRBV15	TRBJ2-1	CATSRDNGGDEQFF
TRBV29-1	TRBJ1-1	CSVEGDSLEAFF
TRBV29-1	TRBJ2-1	CSVGDYYNEQFF
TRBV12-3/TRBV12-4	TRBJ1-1	CASSFPGYTEAFF
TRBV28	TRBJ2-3	CASSFPHLMSGKTSTDTQYF
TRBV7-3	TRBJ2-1	CASSPAQGAYNEQFF
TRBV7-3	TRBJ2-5	CASSPLGRGDWAETQYF
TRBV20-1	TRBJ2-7	CSARDGLAGRYEQYF
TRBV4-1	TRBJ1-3	CASSQSGAIGSGNTIYF
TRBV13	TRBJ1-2	CASSLGQGNYGYTF
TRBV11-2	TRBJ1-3	CASSAGAGLRNTIYF
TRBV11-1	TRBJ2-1	CASTPSGGAYNEQFF
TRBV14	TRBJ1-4	CAIYLKLKGGEKLFF
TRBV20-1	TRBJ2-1	CSARDLRGSSYNEQFF
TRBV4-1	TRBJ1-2	CASSQVFKENYGYTF
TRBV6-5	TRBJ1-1	CASSARQGSTEAFF
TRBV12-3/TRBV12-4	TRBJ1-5	CASLGGNQPQHF
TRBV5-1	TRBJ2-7	CASSLAGDPREQYF
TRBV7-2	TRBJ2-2	CASSLRGAGYNTGELFF
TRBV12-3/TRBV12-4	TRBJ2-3	CASSLLRNADTQYF
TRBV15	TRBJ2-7	CATSRDPGWDEQYF
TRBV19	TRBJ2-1	CASSILYKMTSVLGGGSYNEQFF
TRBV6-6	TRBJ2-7	CASSTLRSSPDEQYF